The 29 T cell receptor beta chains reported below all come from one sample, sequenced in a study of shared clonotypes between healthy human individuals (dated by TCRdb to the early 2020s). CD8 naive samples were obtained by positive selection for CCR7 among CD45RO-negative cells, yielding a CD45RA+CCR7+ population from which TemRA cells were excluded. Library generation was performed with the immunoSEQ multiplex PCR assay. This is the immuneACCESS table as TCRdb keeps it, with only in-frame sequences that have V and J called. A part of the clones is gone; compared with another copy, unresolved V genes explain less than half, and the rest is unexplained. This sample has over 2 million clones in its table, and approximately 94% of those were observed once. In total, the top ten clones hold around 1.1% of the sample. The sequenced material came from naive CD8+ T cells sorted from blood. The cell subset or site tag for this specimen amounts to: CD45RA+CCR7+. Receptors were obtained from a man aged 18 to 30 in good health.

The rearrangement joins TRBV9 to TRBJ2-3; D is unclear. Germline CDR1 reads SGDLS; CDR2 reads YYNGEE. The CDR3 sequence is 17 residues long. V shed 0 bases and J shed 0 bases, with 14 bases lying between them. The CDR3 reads CASSVATDTTSTDTQYF. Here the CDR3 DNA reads TGTGCCAGCAGCGTAGCCACAGATACTACTAGCACAGATACGCAGTATTTT.

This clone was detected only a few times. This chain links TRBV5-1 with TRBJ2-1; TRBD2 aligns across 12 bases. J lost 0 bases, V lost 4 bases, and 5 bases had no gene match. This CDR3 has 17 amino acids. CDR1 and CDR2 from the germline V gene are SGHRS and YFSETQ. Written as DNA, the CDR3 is TGCGCCAGCAGCGGAGGACTAGCGGGGAGCTCCTACAATGAGCAGTTCTTC. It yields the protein CASSGGLAGSSYNEQFF.

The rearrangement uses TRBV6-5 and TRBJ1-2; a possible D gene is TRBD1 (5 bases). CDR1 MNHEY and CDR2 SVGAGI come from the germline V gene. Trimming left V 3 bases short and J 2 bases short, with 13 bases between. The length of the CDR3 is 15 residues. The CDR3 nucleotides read TGTGCCAGCAGTTATGAGGCAGGGCAGAACTATGGCTACACCTTC. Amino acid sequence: CASSYEAGQNYGYTF.

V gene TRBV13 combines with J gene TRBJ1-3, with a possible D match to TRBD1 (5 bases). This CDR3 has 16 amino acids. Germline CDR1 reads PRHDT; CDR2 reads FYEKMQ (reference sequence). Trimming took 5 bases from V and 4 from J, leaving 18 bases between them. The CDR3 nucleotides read TGTGCCAGCAGCATAGATCTAGGGACCCTGGGAAACACCATATATTTT. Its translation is CASSIDLGTLGNTIYF.

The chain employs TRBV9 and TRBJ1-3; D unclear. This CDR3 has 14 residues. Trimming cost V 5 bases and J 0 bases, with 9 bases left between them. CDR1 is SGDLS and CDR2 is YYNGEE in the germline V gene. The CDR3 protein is CASRSGSSGNTIYF. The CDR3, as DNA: TGTGCCAGCAGGTCCGGTAGCTCTGGAAACACCATATATTTT.

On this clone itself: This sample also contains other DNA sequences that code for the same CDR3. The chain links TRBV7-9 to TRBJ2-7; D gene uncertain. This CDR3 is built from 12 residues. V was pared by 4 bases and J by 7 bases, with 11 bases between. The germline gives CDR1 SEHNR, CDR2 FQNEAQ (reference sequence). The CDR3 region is CASSSGPLEQYF. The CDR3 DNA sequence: TGTGCCAGCAGCTCGGGCCCTCTGGAGCAGTACTTC. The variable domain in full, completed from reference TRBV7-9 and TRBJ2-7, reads DTGVSQNPRHKITKRGQNVTFRCDPISEHNRLYWYRQTLGQGPEFLTYFQNEAQLEKSRLLSDRFSAERPKGSFSTLEIQRTEQGDSAMYLCASSSGPLEQYFGPGTRLTVT.

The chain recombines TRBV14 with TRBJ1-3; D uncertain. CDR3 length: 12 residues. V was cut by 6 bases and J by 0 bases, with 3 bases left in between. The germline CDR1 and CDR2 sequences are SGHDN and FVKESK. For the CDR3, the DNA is TGTGCCAGCAGGGACTCTGGAAACACCATATATTTT. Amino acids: CASRDSGNTIYF. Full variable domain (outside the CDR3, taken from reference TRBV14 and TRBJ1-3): EAGVTQFPSHSVIEKGQTVTLRCDPISGHDNLYWYRRVMGKEIKFLLHFVKESKQDESGMPNNRFLAERTGGTYSTLKVQPAELEDSGVYFCASRDSGNTIYFGEGSWLTVV.

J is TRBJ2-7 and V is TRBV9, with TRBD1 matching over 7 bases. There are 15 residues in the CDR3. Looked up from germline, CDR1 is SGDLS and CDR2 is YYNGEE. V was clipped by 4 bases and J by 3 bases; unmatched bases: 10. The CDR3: CASSPTGVGVYEQYF. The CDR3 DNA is TGTGCCAGCAGCCCTACAGGGGTAGGAGTCTACGAGCAGTACTTC.

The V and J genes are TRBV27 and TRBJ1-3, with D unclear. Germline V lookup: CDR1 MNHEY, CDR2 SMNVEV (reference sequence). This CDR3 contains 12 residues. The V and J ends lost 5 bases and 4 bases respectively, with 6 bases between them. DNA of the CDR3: TGTGCCAGCAGTCCAGAGGGAAACACCATATATTTT. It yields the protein CASSPEGNTIYF.

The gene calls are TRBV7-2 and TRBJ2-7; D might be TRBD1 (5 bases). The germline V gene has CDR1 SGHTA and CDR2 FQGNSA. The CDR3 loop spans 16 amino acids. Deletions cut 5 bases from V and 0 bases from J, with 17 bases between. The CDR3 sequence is CASSPVMGLSSYEQYF. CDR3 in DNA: TGTGCCAGCAGCCCGGTCATGGGGCTCAGCTCCTACGAGCAGTACTTC.

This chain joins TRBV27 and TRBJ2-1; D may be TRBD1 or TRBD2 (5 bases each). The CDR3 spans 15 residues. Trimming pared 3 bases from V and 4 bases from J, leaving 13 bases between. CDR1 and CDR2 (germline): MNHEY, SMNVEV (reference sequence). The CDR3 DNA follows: TGTGCCAGCAGTTTCGAGGGACCAGCATACAATGAGCAGTTCTTC. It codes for CASSFEGPAYNEQFF.

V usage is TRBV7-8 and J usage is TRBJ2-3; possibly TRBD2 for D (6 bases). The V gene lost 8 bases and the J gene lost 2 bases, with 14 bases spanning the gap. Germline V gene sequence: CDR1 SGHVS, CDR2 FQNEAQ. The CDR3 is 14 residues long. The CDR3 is CASDGAGFTDTQYF. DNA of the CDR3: TGTGCCAGCGACGGGGCGGGATTCACAGATACGCAGTATTTT.

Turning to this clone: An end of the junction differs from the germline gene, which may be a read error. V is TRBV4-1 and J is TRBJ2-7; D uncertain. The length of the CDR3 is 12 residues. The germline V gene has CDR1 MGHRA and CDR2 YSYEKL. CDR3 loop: CASSHPSNEQYF. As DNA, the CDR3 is TGCGCCAGCAGCCATCCCTCCAACGAGCAGTACTTC.

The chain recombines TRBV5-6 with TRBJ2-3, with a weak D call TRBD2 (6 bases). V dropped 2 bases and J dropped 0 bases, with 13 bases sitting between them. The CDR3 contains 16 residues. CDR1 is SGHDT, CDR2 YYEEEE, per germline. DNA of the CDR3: TGTGCCAGCAGCTTACTTCCCGGGACTAGCACAGATACGCAGTATTTT. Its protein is CASSLLPGTSTDTQYF.

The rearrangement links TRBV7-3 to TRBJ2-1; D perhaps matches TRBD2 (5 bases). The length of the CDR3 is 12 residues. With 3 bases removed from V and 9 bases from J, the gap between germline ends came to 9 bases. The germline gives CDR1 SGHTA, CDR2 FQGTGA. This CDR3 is CASSFGGFEQFF. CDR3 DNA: TGTGCCAGCAGCTTTGGAGGCTTTGAGCAGTTCTTC. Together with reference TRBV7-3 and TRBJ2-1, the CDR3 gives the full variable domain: GAGVSQTPSNKVTEKGKYVELRCDPISGHTALYWYRQSLGQGPEFLIYFQGTGAADDSGLPNDRFFAVRPEGSVSTLKIQRTERGDSAVYLCASSFGGFEQFFGPGTRLTVL.

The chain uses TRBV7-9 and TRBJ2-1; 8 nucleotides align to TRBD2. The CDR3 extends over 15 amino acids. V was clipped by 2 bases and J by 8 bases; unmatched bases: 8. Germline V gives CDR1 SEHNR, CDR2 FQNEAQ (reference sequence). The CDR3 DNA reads TGTGCCAGCAGCTTACTTACTAGCGGTGTGGATGAGCAGTTCTTC. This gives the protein CASSLLTSGVDEQFF.

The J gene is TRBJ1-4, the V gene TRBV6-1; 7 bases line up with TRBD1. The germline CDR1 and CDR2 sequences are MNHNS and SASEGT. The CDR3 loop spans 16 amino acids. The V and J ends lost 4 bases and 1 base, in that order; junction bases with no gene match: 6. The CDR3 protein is CASSAGTVKTNEKLFF. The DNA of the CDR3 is TGTGCCAGCAGTGCCGGGACAGTCAAAACTAATGAAAAACTGTTTTTT.

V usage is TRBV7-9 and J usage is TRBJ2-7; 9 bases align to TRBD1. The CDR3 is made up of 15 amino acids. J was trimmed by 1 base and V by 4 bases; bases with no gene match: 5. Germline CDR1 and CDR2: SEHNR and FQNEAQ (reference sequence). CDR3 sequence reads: CASSSTGTGSYEQYF. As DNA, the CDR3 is TGTGCCAGCAGCTCAACCGGGACAGGGTCCTACGAGCAGTACTTC. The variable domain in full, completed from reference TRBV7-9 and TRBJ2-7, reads DTGVSQNPRHKITKRGQNVTFRCDPISEHNRLYWYRQTLGQGPEFLTYFQNEAQLEKSRLLSDRFSAERPKGSFSTLEIQRTEQGDSAMYLCASSSTGTGSYEQYFGPGTRLTVT.

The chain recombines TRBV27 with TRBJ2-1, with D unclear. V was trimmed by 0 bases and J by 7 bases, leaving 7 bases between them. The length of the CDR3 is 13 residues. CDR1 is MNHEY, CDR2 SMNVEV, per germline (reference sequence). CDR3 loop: CASSLSATNEQFF. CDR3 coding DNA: TGTGCCAGCAGTTTATCGGCCACTAATGAGCAGTTCTTC.

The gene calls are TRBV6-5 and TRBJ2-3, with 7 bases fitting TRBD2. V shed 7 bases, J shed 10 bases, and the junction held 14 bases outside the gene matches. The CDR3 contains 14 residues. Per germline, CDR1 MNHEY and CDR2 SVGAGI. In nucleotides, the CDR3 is TGTGCCAGCACAGACCTAGCGGCCCGAGAGGCGCAGTATTTT. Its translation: CASTDLAAREAQYF.

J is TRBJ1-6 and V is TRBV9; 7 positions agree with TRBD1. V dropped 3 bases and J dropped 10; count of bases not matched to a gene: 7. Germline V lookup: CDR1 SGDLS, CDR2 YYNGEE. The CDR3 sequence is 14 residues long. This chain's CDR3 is CASSEGGGSSPLHF. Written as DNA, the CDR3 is TGTGCCAGCAGCGAGGGAGGGGGCTCCTCACCCCTCCACTTT.

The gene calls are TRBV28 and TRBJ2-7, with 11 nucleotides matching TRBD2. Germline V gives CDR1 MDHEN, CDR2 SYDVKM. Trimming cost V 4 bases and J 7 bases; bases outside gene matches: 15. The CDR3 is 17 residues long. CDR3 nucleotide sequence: TGTGCCAGCAGTTCCGGGACTAGCGGCGAGCTTTATTGGGAGCAGTACTTC. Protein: CASSSGTSGELYWEQYF. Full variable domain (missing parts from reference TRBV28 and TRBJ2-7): DVKVTQSSRYLVKRTGEKVFLECVQDMDHENMFWYRQDPGLGLRLIYFSYDVKMKEKGDIPEGYSVSREKKERFSLILESASTNQTSMYLCASSSGTSGELYWEQYFGPGTRLTVT.

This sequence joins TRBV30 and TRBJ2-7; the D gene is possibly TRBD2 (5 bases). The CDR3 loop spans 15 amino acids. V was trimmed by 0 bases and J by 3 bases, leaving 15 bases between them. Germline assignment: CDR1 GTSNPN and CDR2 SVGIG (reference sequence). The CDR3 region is CAWSVLREGGYEQYF. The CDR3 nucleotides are TGTGCCTGGAGTGTACTCCGGGAAGGTGGCTACGAGCAGTACTTC.

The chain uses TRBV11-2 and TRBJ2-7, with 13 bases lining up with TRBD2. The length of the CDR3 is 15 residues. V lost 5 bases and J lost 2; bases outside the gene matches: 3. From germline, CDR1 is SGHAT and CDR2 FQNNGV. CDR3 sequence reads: CASSEGLAGTYEQYF. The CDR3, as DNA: TGTGCCAGCAGCGAGGGACTAGCGGGGACCTACGAGCAGTACTTC.

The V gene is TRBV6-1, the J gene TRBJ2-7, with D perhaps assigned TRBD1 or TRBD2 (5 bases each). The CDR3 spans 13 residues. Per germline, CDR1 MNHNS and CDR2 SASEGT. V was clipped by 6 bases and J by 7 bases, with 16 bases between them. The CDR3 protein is CASSPGRSWEQYF. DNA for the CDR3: TGTGCCAGCAGCCCGGGACGCTCATGGGAGCAGTACTTC.

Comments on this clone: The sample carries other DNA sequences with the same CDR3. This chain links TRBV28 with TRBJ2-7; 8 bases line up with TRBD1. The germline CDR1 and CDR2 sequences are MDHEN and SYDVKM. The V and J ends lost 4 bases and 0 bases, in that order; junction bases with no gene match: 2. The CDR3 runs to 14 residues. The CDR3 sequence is CASSSTGDSYEQYF. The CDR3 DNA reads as TGTGCCAGCAGTTCGACAGGGGACTCCTACGAGCAGTACTTC. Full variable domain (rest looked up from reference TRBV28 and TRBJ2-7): DVKVTQSSRYLVKRTGEKVFLECVQDMDHENMFWYRQDPGLGLRLIYFSYDVKMKEKGDIPEGYSVSREKKERFSLILESASTNQTSMYLCASSSTGDSYEQYFGPGTRLTVT.

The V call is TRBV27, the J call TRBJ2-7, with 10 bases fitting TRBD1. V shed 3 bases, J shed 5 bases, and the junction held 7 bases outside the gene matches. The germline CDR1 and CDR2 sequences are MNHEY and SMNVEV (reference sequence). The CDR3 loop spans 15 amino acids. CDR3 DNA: TGTGCCAGCAGTTTCCCGGGACAGGGGTTCCACGAGCAGTACTTC. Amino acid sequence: CASSFPGQGFHEQYF.

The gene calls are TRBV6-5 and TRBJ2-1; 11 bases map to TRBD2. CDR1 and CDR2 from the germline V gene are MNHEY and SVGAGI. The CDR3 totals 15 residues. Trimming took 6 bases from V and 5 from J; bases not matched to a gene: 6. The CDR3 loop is CASSPGTSGHNEQFF. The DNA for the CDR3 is TGTGCCAGCAGCCCCGGGACTAGCGGTCACAATGAGCAGTTCTTC.

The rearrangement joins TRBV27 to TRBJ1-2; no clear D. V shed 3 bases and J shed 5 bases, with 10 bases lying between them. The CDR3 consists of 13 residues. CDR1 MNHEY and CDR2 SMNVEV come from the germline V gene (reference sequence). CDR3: CASSFTEKYGYTF. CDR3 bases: TGTGCCAGCAGTTTCACAGAGAAGTATGGCTACACCTTC.